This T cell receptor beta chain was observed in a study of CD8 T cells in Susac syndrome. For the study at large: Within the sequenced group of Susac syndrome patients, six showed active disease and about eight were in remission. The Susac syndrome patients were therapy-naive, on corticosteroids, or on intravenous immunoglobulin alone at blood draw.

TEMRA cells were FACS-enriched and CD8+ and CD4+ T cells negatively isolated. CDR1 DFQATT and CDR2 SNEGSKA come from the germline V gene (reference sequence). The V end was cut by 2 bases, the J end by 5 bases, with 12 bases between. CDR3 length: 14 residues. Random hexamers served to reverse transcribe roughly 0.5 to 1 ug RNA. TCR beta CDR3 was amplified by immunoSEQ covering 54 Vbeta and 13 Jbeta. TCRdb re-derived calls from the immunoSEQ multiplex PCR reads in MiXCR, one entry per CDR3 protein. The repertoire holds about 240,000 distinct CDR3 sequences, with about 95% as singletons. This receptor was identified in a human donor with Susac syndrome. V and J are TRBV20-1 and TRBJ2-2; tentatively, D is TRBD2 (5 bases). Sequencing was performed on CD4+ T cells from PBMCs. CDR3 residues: CSARYRGQTGELFF. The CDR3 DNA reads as TGCAGTGCTAGATACCGCGGGCAGACCGGGGAGCTGTTTTTT.